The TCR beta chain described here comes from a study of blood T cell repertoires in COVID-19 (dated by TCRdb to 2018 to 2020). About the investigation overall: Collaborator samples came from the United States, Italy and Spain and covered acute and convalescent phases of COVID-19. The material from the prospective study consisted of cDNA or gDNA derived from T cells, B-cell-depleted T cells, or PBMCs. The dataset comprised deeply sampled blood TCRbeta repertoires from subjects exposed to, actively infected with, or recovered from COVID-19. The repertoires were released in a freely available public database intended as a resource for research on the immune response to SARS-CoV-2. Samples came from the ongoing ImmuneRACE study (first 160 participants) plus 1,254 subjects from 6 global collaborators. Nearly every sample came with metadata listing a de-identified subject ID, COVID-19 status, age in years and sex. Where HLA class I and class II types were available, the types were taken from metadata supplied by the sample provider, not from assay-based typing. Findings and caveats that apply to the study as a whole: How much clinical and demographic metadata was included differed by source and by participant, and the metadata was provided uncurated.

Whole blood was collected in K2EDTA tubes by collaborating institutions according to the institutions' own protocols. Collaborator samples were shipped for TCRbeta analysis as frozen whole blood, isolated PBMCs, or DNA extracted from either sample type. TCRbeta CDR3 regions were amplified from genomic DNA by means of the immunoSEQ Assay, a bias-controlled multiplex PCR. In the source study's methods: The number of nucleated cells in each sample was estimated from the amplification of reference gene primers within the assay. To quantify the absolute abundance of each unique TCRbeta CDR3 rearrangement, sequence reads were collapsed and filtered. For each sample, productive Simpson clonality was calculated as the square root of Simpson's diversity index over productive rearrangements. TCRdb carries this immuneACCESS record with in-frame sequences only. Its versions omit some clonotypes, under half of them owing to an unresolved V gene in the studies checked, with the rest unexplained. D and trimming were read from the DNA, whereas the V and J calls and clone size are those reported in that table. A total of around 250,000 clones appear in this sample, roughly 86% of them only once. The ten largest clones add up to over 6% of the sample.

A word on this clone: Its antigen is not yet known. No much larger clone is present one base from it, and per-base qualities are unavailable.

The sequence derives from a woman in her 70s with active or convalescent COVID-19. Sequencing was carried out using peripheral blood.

The sequenced DNA is TGTGCCAGCAGTTACCCTAGCGGGGGGGAGGATGAGCAGTTCTTC. Its translation is CASSYPSGGEDEQFF. This sequence uses TRBV6-6 and TRBJ2-1, with 12 middle bases fitting TRBD2. The CDR3, from cysteine to phenylalanine, totals 15 residues. Only the CDR3 part of the read is kept: 45 bases, read in frame from the first base. The germline V gene encodes CDR1 MNHNY and CDR2 SVGAGI (reference sequence). V has 2 bases trimmed and J has 8 bases trimmed; junction bases matching no gene number 4.